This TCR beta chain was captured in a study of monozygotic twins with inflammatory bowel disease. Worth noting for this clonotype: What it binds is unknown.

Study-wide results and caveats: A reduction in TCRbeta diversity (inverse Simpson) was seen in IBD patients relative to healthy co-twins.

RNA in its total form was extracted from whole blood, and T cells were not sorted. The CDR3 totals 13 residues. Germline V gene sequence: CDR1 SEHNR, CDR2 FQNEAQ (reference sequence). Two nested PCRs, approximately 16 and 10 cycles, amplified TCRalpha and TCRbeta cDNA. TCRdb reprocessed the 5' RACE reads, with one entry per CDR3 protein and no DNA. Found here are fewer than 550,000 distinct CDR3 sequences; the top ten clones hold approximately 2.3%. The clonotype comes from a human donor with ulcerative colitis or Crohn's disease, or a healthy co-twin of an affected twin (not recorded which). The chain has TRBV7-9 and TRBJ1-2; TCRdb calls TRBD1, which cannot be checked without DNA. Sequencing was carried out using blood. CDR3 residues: CASSDRTNYGYTF.